The clone carrying this T cell receptor (beta chain) occurred once. The data derive from a study of blood T cell repertoires in COVID-19. Study overall: Samples taken during acute and convalescent COVID-19 were collected in the United States, Italy and Spain. From T cells, B-cell-depleted T cells, or PBMCs came the material, which was cDNA or gDNA.

Authors' analysis steps: Amplification with reference gene primers provided the estimates of nucleated cell counts. Sequencing used immunoSEQ multiplex PCR; TCRdb keeps in-frame clones, though not all of them. V and J calls and clone size are copied from that table; D and trimming were computed from the DNA. The data hold about 68,000 clones, with roughly 85% observed a single time. CDR1 SGHTA and CDR2 FQGTGA come from the germline V gene. The CDR3 sequence is 16 residues long. Trimming left V 4 bases short and J 4 bases short, with 16 bases between. The chain is built from TRBV7-3 and TRBJ2-2; possibly TRBD2 for D (6 bases). This clonotype was obtained from a man aged 50 or older with acute or convalescent COVID-19. The source material was peripheral blood. This CDR3 reads CASSSGVSGSTGELFF. DNA of the CDR3: TGTGCCAGCAGCTCCGGGGTTAGCGGATCCACCGGGGAGCTGTTTTTT.